A selection of T cell receptor beta chains follows, all from one sample in a study of preoperative IRX-2 immunotherapy in early breast cancer. TCRdb's table, derived via immunoSEQ multiplex PCR, lists solely in-frame clones and lacks some. The data hold roughly 30,000 clones, with approximately 83% observed a single time. Sampling was conducted from a patient treated with IRX-2 immunotherapy. Source of these receptors: a human donor with breast cancer. Both conserved end residues are part of each CDR3. Fields, in order: J gene, D gene, V gene, clone size, CDR3 DNA, CDR3 protein. D genes are given only for firm matches. Some rows have no size entry. The others give once, few or many, or a class for an expanded clone.

>TRBJ1-3|.|TRBV29-1|.
TGCAGCGTTCGGGGGGGCTCTGGAAACACCATATATTTT
CSVRGGSGNTIYF
>TRBJ1-1|.|TRBV6-8|.
TGTGCCAGCAGCCCCGCTTTAGGGGAAATGGGCACTGAAGCTTTCTTT
CASSPALGEMGTEAFF
>TRBJ2-2|.|TRBV29-1|.
TGCAGCGCTGCGAGTGGGCTAGCCGGGGAGCTGTTTTTT
CSAASGLAGELFF
>TRBJ1-2|.|TRBV6-1|few
TGTGCCAGCAGTGAAGGCGACAGGAACTATGGCTACACCTTC
CASSEGDRNYGYTF
>TRBJ1-5|.|TRBV7-7|.
TGTGCCAGCACCGAGCGGGTTGGCAGGGCGACTTATCAGCCCCAGCATTTT
CASTERVGRATYQPQHF
>TRBJ2-7|TRBD1|TRBV19|.
TGTGCCAGTAACTCAGGGGGCTGGGACGAGCAGTACTTC
CASNSGGWDEQYF
>TRBJ1-1|.|TRBV5-1|.
TGCGCCAGCAGCACCTCATCCGGGGCCGGCACTGAAGCTTTCTTT
CASSTSSGAGTEAFF
>TRBJ1-1|.|TRBV6-8|few
TGTGCCAGCAGTTACCACGGGGGGGCCGATATGTTGAACACTGAAGCTTTCTTT
CASSYHGGADMLNTEAFF
>TRBJ1-2|TRBD1|TRBV28|.
TGTGCCAGCAGTTTAGGGTTCCCGTCGGGACAGAGTTATGGCTACACCTTC
CASSLGFPSGQSYGYTF
>TRBJ2-2|TRBD1|TRBV6-8|.
TGTGCCATCAGCCTGACAGGGTCGAACACCGGGGAGCTGTTTTTT
CAISLTGSNTGELFF
>TRBJ1-4|.|TRBV6-1|.
TGTGCCATCAGTGAAGGGGAAGGAACTAATGAAAAACTGTTTTTT
CAISEGEGTNEKLFF
>TRBJ2-2|TRBD2|TRBV11-3|few
TGTGCCAGCAGCTTGGGGCTAGCGGGAGATACCAGAGAGCTGTTTTTT
CASSLGLAGDTRELFF
>TRBJ1-4|.|TRBV5-1|.
TGCGCCAGCAGCTTGGAAAACTTTAATGAAAAACTGTTTTTT
CASSLENFNEKLFF
>TRBJ2-1|.|TRBV28|.
TGTGCCAGCAGTTTCCTCCCATTAGGCAGGGGTGGCTATGAGCAGTTCTTC
CASSFLPLGRGGYEQFF
>TRBJ1-6|.|TRBV6-8|few
TGTGCCATCCGGGGCGGTGATTCACCCCTCCACTTT
CAIRGGDSPLHF
>TRBJ1-5|.|TRBV30|.
TGTGCCTGGACCCGGGGAGAGGGTCAGCCCCAGCATTTT
CAWTRGEGQPQHF
>TRBJ2-6|.|TRBV27|.
TGTGCCAGCAGGCGGAGCTCTGGGGCCAACGTCCTGACTTTC
CASRRSSGANVLTF
>TRBJ1-4|TRBD1|TRBV5-1|.
TGCGCCAGCAGCTTGTGGGGACAGGGAAATGAAAAACTGTTTTTT
CASSLWGQGNEKLFF
>TRBJ2-1|.|TRBV6-4|.
TGTGCCAGCAGTTACCTCGCAGATTACAATGAGCAGTTCTTC
CASSYLADYNEQFF
>TRBJ2-6|.|TRBV14|once
TGTGCCAGCAGCCAAGAGTTGTGGCGTGGGGCCAACGTCCTGACTTTC
CASSQELWRGANVLTF
>TRBJ1-4|.|TRBV15|.
TGTGCCACCAGCAGATCAACCGGGACAACAAAGCGCGCTAATGAAAAACTGTTTTTT
CATSRSTGTTKRANEKLFF
>TRBJ2-5|.|TRBV29-1|.
TGCAGCGTTGTCTCTGCAGGGTCCCGCCGGGAGACCCAGTACTTC
CSVVSAGSRRETQYF
>TRBJ2-1|.|TRBV7-1|.
TGTGCCAGCAGCTTGTTACTTCTGGGGACCCGGGGGAACAATGAGCAGTTCTTC
CASSLLLLGTRGNNEQFF
>TRBJ2-7|.|TRBV6-8|few
TGTGCCAGCAGTTACTCGACAGTGGCGGTGCAGTACTTC
CASSYSTVAVQYF
>TRBJ1-2|.|TRBV11-3|.
TGTGCCAGCAGCTTAGTGGGGGCCGTGATCTATGGCTACACCTTC
CASSLVGAVIYGYTF
>TRBJ2-7|.|TRBV7-1|.
TGTGCCAGCAGCCCACACGGGACCCTCTACGAGCAGTACTTC
CASSPHGTLYEQYF
>TRBJ2-1|TRBD2|TRBV11-3|few
TGTGCCAGCAGCTTTGGACTAGCGGATCACAATGAGCAGTTCTTC
CASSFGLADHNEQFF
>TRBJ2-1|TRBD2|TRBV11-3|.
TGTGCCAGCAGCATTAGCGGGGCTCCTAACAATGAGCAGTTCTTC
CASSISGAPNNEQFF
>TRBJ2-7|.|TRBV11-3|.
TGTGCCAGCAGACCCCTGGGACCGCCCTACGAGCAGTACTTC
CASRPLGPPYEQYF
>TRBJ2-2|.|TRBV28|once
TGTGCCAGCAGTTTCGTGGGGGGCCGTACCGGGGAGCTGTTTTTT
CASSFVGGRTGELFF
>TRBJ1-5|TRBD1|TRBV28|few
TGTGCCAGCAGTTTCCTGGGACAGGGGGTGTTAAATAGCAATCAGCCCCAGCATTTT
CASSFLGQGVLNSNQPQHF
>TRBJ1-4|.|TRBV11-3|.
TGTGCCAGCAGCTTAGATGGAGGCGGGGGGAAAACTAATGAAAAACTGTTTTTT
CASSLDGGGGKTNEKLFF
>TRBJ2-2|TRBD1|TRBV28|.
TGTGCCAGCAGTAGGACAGGGTCTGACGGGGAGCTGTTTTTT
CASSRTGSDGELFF
>TRBJ2-7|.|TRBV11-3|once
TGTGCCAGCAGCTTACCGGGACTCTCGGGGTACGAGCAGTACTTC
CASSLPGLSGYEQYF
>TRBJ1-1|.|TRBV11-3|.
TGTGCCAGCAGCTTCGCTTTGTCAGGGGATGGGGAAGCTTTCTTT
CASSFALSGDGEAFF
>TRBJ1-2|.|TRBV6-8|.
TGTGCCAGCGCTAAGGGGCCGGGGTATGGCTACACCTTC
CASAKGPGYGYTF
>TRBJ1-4|.|TRBV28|.
TGTGCCAGCAGCCCCCGTCCAGGAGTTAATGAAAAACTGTTTTTT
CASSPRPGVNEKLFF
>TRBJ2-7|.|TRBV11-3|.
TGTGCCAGCAGCCCCAAACCCGGTCCCTACGAGCAGTACTTC
CASSPKPGPYEQYF
>TRBJ1-1|TRBD1|TRBV6-8|few
TGTGCCAGCAAGGGGGCGATTATAACTGAAGCTTTCTTT
CASKGAIITEAFF
>TRBJ1-1|.|TRBV6-8|once
TGTGCCAGCAGTTACGCTCAGAGCCGTGAAGCTTTCTTT
CASSYAQSREAFF
>TRBJ2-1|.|TRBV14|.
TGTGCCAGCAGCCAAGCCATTTCACCCTTCTTC
CASSQAISPFF
>TRBJ2-5|.|TRBV7-1|once
TGTGCCAGCAGCTCCTCCGAGGGGGGGACCCAGTACTTC
CASSSSEGGTQYF
>TRBJ2-7|.|TRBV6-7|.
TGTGCCAGCGCTACGGGCTACGAGCAGTACTTC
CASATGYEQYF
>TRBJ2-5|.|TRBV18|.
TGTGCCAGCTCACCAGGATTCGAGACCCAGTACTTC
CASSPGFETQYF
>TRBJ1-6|.|TRBV19|.
TGTGCCAGTAGTATAGGGACAGTATTCCGTTCACCCCTCCACTTT
CASSIGTVFRSPLHF
>TRBJ1-1|.|TRBV7-1|.
TGTGCCAGCAGCTTAATGACGAACACTGAAGCTTTCTTT
CASSLMTNTEAFF
>TRBJ1-1|.|TRBV30|few
TGTGCCTGGGAAAGGAACACTGAAGCTTTCTTT
CAWERNTEAFF
>TRBJ2-1|.|TRBV15|.
TGTGCCACCAGCAGAGGTCGTCAAGCCCGCTACAATGAGCAGTTCTTC
CATSRGRQARYNEQFF
>TRBJ1-2|.|TRBV6-8|once
TGTGCCAGCAGTTACGGGCCCGACTATGGCTACACCTTC
CASSYGPDYGYTF
>TRBJ2-1|.|TRBV18|few
TGTGCCAGCTCACCCCCGGGATACAATGAGCAGTTCTTC
CASSPPGYNEQFF
>TRBJ2-1|TRBD2|TRBV14|.
TGTGCCAGCAGCCAAGATAGGGAACTCGGACTAGCGGGGGGGGTAACCTACAATGAGCAGTTCTTC
CASSQDRELGLAGGVTYNEQFF
>TRBJ2-7|.|TRBV7-1|.
TGTGCCAGCAGCGACCGGGACGGTTCCTACGAGCAGTACTTC
CASSDRDGSYEQYF
>TRBJ2-7|.|TRBV19|.
TGTGCCAGTGCCGGTGTAGGGGCTGGTTCCTACGAGCAGTACTTC
CASAGVGAGSYEQYF